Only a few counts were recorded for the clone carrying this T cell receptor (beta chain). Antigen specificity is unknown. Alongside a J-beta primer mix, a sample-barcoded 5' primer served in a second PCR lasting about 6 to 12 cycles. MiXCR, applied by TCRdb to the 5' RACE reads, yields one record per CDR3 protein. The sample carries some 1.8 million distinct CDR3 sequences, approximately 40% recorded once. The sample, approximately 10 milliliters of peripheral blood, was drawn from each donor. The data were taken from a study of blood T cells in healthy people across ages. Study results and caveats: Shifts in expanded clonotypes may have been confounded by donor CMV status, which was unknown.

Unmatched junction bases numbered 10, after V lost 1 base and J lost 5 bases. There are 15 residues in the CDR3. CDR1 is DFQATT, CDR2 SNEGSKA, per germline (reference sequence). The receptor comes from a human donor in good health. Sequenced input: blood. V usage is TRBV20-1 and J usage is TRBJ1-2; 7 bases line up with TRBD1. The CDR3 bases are TGCAGTGCTAGAGGTACAGGACAGGTCTCTTATGGCTACACCTTC. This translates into CSARGTGQVSYGYTF.